This TCR beta chain was sequenced during a study of blood T cell repertoires in COVID-19. Turning to the study itself: The United States, Italy and Spain provided the acute and convalescent COVID-19 samples. T cells, B-cell-depleted T cells, or PBMCs supplied cDNA or gDNA.

Clones were sequenced by immunoSEQ multiplex PCR, and TCRdb holds only the in-frame ones, with some missing. The top ten hold about 4.8% of the sample, which has around 400,000 clones, roughly 80% seen once. CDR1 and CDR2 from the germline V gene are MNHNS and SASEGT. Trimming left V 0 bases short and J 5 bases short, with 8 bases between. This CDR3 contains 15 residues. Sequencing used PBMCs or T cells enriched from blood (not recorded which). The clonotype was recovered from a woman in her 50s who had recovered from COVID-19. The chain has TRBV6-1 and TRBJ1-6; D uncertain. CDR3: CASSEASTHNSPLHF. CDR3 nucleotides: TGTGCCAGCAGTGAAGCGTCAACACATAATTCACCCCTCCACTTT.